The 25 T cell receptor beta chains reported below all come from one sample, sequenced in a study of spatial heterogeneity in lung cancer. TCRdb redid the calling of the 5' RACE reads with MiXCR, one entry per CDR3 protein. The sample lists around 89,000 distinct CDR3 sequences, approximately 12% occurring once. Noted time point: sample taken at primary tumor resection. Tumor, nontumor lung or frozen PBMC supplied whole RNA that was sequenced unsorted. Sequencing was performed on PBMCs, taken at surgery. All receptors come from a male donor with early-stage non-small cell lung cancer.

The rearrangement links TRBV7-6 to TRBJ2-7; D is possibly TRBD1 (6 bases). The CDR3 has 14 amino acids. The V end was cut by 5 bases, the J end by 3 bases, with 14 bases between. CDR1 is SGHVS, CDR2 FNYEAQ, per germline. CDR3 in amino acids: CASSPLQGNYEQYF. Here the CDR3 DNA reads TGTGCCAGCAGCCCTTTACAGGGAAACTACGAGCAGTACTTC.

This clonotype was detected many times. The CDR3 here is CASSLGGGDIQYF. The CDR3 DNA sequence: TGTGCCAGCAGCTTAGGGGGCGGCGACATTCAGTACTTC. The chain carries TRBV7-9 and TRBJ2-4; the D gene is possibly TRBD1 (5 bases). The germline V gene has CDR1 SEHNR and CDR2 FQNEAQ (reference sequence). The V gene lost 1 base and the J gene lost 8 bases, with 9 bases spanning the gap. This CDR3 is 13 amino acids long.

The chain employs TRBV4-1 and TRBJ2-7; 7 bases are shared with TRBD2. The CDR3 has 15 amino acids. The ends lost 3 bases at V and 7 bases at J; junction bases unmatched: 12. Germline CDR1 and CDR2: MGHRA and YSYEKL. The CDR3 loop reads CASSHASGRGGEQYF. DNA of the CDR3: TGCGCCAGCAGCCACGCTAGCGGCCGCGGTGGGGAGCAGTACTTC.

This clonotype turned up a few times. The rearrangement joins TRBV5-4 to TRBJ2-5; 8 bases align to TRBD1. CDR1 is SGHNT and CDR2 is YYREEE in the germline V gene (reference sequence). The length of the CDR3 is 16 residues. The J segment lost 4 bases and the V segment lost 4 bases, leaving 12 bases of the junction unmatched. The CDR3 DNA sequence: TGTGCCAGCAGCACCCGGACAGGGATGCAGCTAGAGACCCAGTACTTC. This codes for CASSTRTGMQLETQYF.

Ten or more counts support this clonotype. This sequence joins TRBV7-3 and TRBJ2-1; 11 positions match TRBD2. Germline V gene data show CDR1 as SGHTA and CDR2 as FQGTGA. The CDR3 is 15 residues long. Trimming at V came to 5 bases and at J to 7 bases, leaving 7 bases not matched to a gene. The CDR3 DNA reads as TGTGCCAGCAGCCAACTAGCGGGAGCCTCGAATGAGCAGTTCTTC. It specifies CASSQLAGASNEQFF.

There are a few counts of this clonotype. The V gene is TRBV6-2 or TRBV6-3, the J gene TRBJ1-1; 8 nucleotides align to TRBD1. Unmatched junction bases numbered 4, after V lost 2 bases and J lost 2 bases. The length of the CDR3 is 15 residues. Germline CDR1 and CDR2: MNHEY and SVGEGT. The CDR3 protein is CASSYGGTGNTEAFF. The CDR3 nucleotides read TGTGCCAGCAGTTACGGGGGGACAGGTAACACTGAAGCTTTCTTT.

The chain employs TRBV10-3 and TRBJ2-7; maybe TRBD2 (5 bases). The CDR3 has 11 amino acids. V lost 11 bases and J 2 bases, leaving 10 bases between the germline ends. Germline lookup yields CDR1 ENHRY and CDR2 SYGVKD. The CDR3 spells CAVRDAYEQYF. As DNA, the CDR3 is TGTGCCGTTCGGGATGCCTACGAGCAGTACTTC.

This clonotype was recorded a few times. The V and J genes are TRBV5-4 and TRBJ2-1; tentatively, D is TRBD1 or TRBD2 (5 bases each). V lost 3 bases and J 4 bases, leaving 14 bases between the germline ends. Germline V gene sequence: CDR1 SGHNT, CDR2 YYREEE (reference sequence). The CDR3 consists of 15 residues. The CDR3 DNA is TGTGCCAGCAGCTCAGAGGGGTCTAGGTACAATGAGCAGTTCTTC. Encoded protein: CASSSEGSRYNEQFF.

The chain combines TRBV5-1 with TRBJ1-4; D is ambiguous. This CDR3 comprises 17 residues. The V end was cut by 0 bases, the J end by 0 bases, with 12 bases between. CDR1 is SGHRS and CDR2 is YFSETQ in the germline V gene. CDR3 in DNA: TGCGCCAGCAGCTTGGGTGACACGCTATCAACTAATGAAAAACTGTTTTTT. This translates into CASSLGDTLSTNEKLFF.

This clonotype was counted only a few times. The chain is built from TRBV28 and TRBJ2-2; no firm D call. With 2 bases removed from V and 4 bases from J, the gap between germline ends came to 5 bases. The CDR3 spans 13 residues. Germline V lookup: CDR1 MDHEN, CDR2 SYDVKM. CDR3 DNA sequence: TGTGCCAGCAGTTTACAATTCACCGGGGAGCTGTTTTTT. Its translation: CASSLQFTGELFF.

The chain combines TRBV6-2 or TRBV6-3 with TRBJ2-1; TRBD2 matches 13 bases. Losses at the gene ends were 2 bases for V and 7 bases for J; bases not matched to a gene: 8. There are 17 residues in the CDR3. Looked up from germline, CDR1 is MNHEY and CDR2 is SVGEGT. The CDR3 loop is CASSYSTSGRAVNEQFF. The DNA for the CDR3 is TGTGCCAGCAGTTACAGCACTAGCGGGAGGGCGGTGAATGAGCAGTTCTTC.

The chain carries TRBV7-9 and TRBJ1-5; maybe TRBD1 (5 bases). CDR3 length: 15 residues. CDR1 is SEHNR and CDR2 is FQNEAQ in the germline V gene (reference sequence). The V end was cut by 1 base, the J end by 1 base, with 8 bases between. CDR3 coding DNA: TGTGCCAGCAGCTTAGGGGGGGACAGCAATCAGCCCCAGCATTTT. Its protein product is CASSLGGDSNQPQHF.

The sample holds a few counts of this clonotype. The chain couples TRBV19 to TRBJ2-6, with 8 bases fitting TRBD1. V lost 5 bases to trimming and J lost 2 bases; unmatched junction nucleotides: 2. The CDR3 extends over 15 amino acids. Germline values: CDR1 LNHDA, CDR2 SQIVND (reference sequence). The CDR3 loop reads CASSPDRAGANVLTF. The CDR3 nucleotides read TGTGCCAGTAGTCCGGACAGGGCTGGGGCCAACGTCCTGACTTTC.

In this sample, this clonotype turned up a few times. The V gene is TRBV19, the J gene TRBJ2-5; 12 positions match TRBD2. V shed 3 bases, J shed 5 bases, and the junction held 7 bases outside the gene matches. From germline, CDR1 is LNHDA and CDR2 SQIVND (reference sequence). The length of the CDR3 is 16 residues. The CDR3 coding sequence is TGTGCCAGTAGTATGAGAAAACTAGCGGGAGGCGAGACCCAGTACTTC. Amino acids: CASSMRKLAGGETQYF. Full variable domain (remainder filled in from reference TRBV19 and TRBJ2-5): DGGITQSPKYLFRKEGQNVTLSCEQNLNHDAMYWYRQDPGQGLRLIYYSQIVNDFQKGDIAEGYSVSREKKESFPLTVTSAQKNPTAFYLCASSMRKLAGGETQYFGPGTRLLVL.

This rearrangement joins TRBV5-4 to TRBJ2-7, with TRBD1 identical over 8 bases. Unmatched junction bases numbered 3, after V lost 3 bases and J lost 1 base. Germline lookup yields CDR1 SGHNT and CDR2 YYREEE (reference sequence). CDR3 length: 14 amino acids. The CDR3 protein is CASSSNRGSYEQYF. DNA of the CDR3: TGTGCCAGCAGCTCGAACAGGGGGTCCTACGAGCAGTACTTC.

This clonotype showed up just a few times. The J gene is TRBJ1-2, the V gene TRBV10-3, with a possible D match to TRBD1 (5 bases). Per germline, CDR1 ENHRY and CDR2 SYGVKD. V lost 6 bases and J lost 4, with 15 bases in between. This CDR3 region has 14 residues. The CDR3 sequence: CAIRGSRGSYGYTF. Here the CDR3 DNA reads TGTGCCATCAGGGGGAGTAGGGGAAGCTATGGCTACACCTTC.

The chain recombines TRBV2 with TRBJ1-1; TRBD1 matches 7 bases. Germline CDR1 reads SNHLY; CDR2 reads FYNNEI. The ends lost 10 bases at V and 0 bases at J; junction bases unmatched: 5. This CDR3 is built from 13 residues. CDR3 DNA sequence: TGTGCCACTAAGGGACAGATGAACACTGAAGCTTTCTTT. Translation gives CATKGQMNTEAFF.

CDR3 sequence: CASSPEGLNEKLFF. As DNA, the CDR3 is TGTGCCAGCTCACCAGAAGGGCTTAATGAAAAACTGTTTTTT. The chain uses TRBV18 and TRBJ1-4, with no clear D. Deletions cut 2 bases from V and 4 bases from J, with 8 bases between. The CDR3 is made up of 14 amino acids. CDR1 KGHSH and CDR2 LQKENI come from the germline V gene.

The chain couples TRBV18 to TRBJ1-5; the D gene is possibly TRBD1 (5 bases). This CDR3 contains 14 residues. Germline V gives CDR1 KGHSH, CDR2 LQKENI. Trimming cost V 2 bases and J 6 bases, with 11 bases left between them. CDR3 in amino acids: CASSPSGLGQPQHF. The CDR3 region has the DNA TGTGCCAGCTCACCATCGGGGCTGGGTCAGCCCCAGCATTTT.

A few counts support this clonotype. The V and J genes are TRBV4-3 and TRBJ2-7; D ambiguous. The germline gives CDR1 LGHNA, CDR2 YSLEER. The CDR3 is 13 residues long. V lost 0 bases and J 6 bases, leaving 9 bases between the germline ends. The DNA of the CDR3 is TGCGCCAGCAGCCAAGATATAGCTTCCGAGCAGTACTTC. Encoded protein: CASSQDIASEQYF.

This clonotype occurred a few times. The chain carries TRBV20-1 and TRBJ1-1, with a weak D call TRBD1 (6 bases). Germline-derived CDR1 and CDR2 are DFQATT and SNEGSKA (reference sequence). The CDR3 is 15 residues long. Deletions cut 2 bases from V and 4 bases from J, with 17 bases between. The CDR3 sequence: CSARSERGLGTEAFF. In DNA form, the CDR3 reads TGCAGTGCTAGATCCGAGAGGGGGTTGGGCACTGAAGCTTTCTTT.

This clonotype has a count of ten or more. The V call is TRBV3-1, the J call TRBJ2-7; D unresolved. CDR3 length equals 14 residues. Germline-derived CDR1 and CDR2 are LGHDT and YNNKEL (reference sequence). V shed 0 bases and J shed 0 bases, with 6 bases lying between them. The CDR3: CASSQDRSSYEQYF. The CDR3 region has the DNA TGTGCCAGCAGCCAAGATCGCAGCTCCTACGAGCAGTACTTC.

A few counts support this clonotype. The chain has TRBV6-6 and TRBJ1-5; D gene uncertain. Trimming took off 2 bases at V and 5 bases at J, with 7 bases between the two ends. The CDR3 spans 13 residues. Looked up from germline, CDR1 is MNHNY and CDR2 is SVGAGI (reference sequence). The CDR3 loop reads CASSYLSDQPQHF. The CDR3 nucleotides are TGTGCCAGCAGTTACCTCTCGGATCAGCCCCAGCATTTT.

This clonotype occurred a few times. The J gene is TRBJ2-2, the V gene TRBV7-2; 9 nucleotides match TRBD2. The CDR3 has 16 amino acids. V was pared by 2 bases and J by 4 bases, with 5 bases of the junction left unmatched. CDR1 and CDR2 (germline): SGHTA, FQGNSA. CDR3 residues: CASSLRLAGSTGELFF. The DNA of the CDR3 is TGTGCCAGCAGCTTACGCCTAGCGGGGTCCACCGGGGAGCTGTTTTTT.

This clonotype turned up a few times. The chain recombines TRBV10-3 with TRBJ1-5; 9 positions match TRBD1. J gave up 4 bases and V 2 bases, and 3 bases lay outside the gene matches. The CDR3 sequence is 15 residues long. Germline V gene lookup returns CDR1 ENHRY and CDR2 SYGVKD. The CDR3 reads CAISEGQGRNQPQHF. The DNA for the CDR3 is TGTGCCATCAGTGAGGGACAGGGGAGGAATCAGCCCCAGCATTTT.